The clone carrying this T cell receptor beta chain appeared a few times. Its antigen is as yet unknown. This sample stems from a study of CD8 T cells in ankylosing spondylitis. Broader study findings: For ankylosing spondylitis blood, a TCR beta motif of fewer than 10 highly homologous variants appeared characteristic.

This CDR3 has 17 residues. Germline CDR1 SGHRS, CDR2 YFSETQ. J gave up 0 bases and V 1 base, and 4 bases lay outside the gene matches. TCRdb itself ran the 5' RACE reads through MiXCR, one entry per CDR3 protein. The sample has more than 250,000 distinct CDR3 sequences, approximately 8.2% seen once. The sample was blood, either unsorted or a sorted T cell fraction (not recorded which). This sequence originates from a male donor with ankylosing spondylitis. This chain joins TRBV5-1 and TRBJ2-1; the match to TRBD2 covers 10 bases. The CDR3 bases are TGCGCCAGCAGCTTGCAGTCTAGCGGGAGCTCCTACAATGAGCAGTTCTTC. This encodes CASSLQSSGSSYNEQFF.